Following are 8 T cell receptor beta chains from one sample sequenced in a study of blood T cell repertoires in COVID-19. Repertoires were generated with immunoSEQ multiplex PCR, while TCRdb's copy carries only in-frame clones and drops some. This table holds some 150,000 clones, approximately 85% found once. Sequenced material: peripheral blood. The receptors here all came from a man aged 50-60 years with acute or convalescent COVID-19.

The chain uses TRBV18 and TRBJ2-2; 7 positions agree with TRBD2. Germline V CDR1 and CDR2: KGHSH, LQKENI. Trimming removed 3 bases from V and 5 bases from J; junction bases left unmatched: 9. The CDR3 contains 16 residues. CDR3 in DNA: TGTGCCAGCTCACCTACGACTAGCCCGAGGACCGGGGAGCTGTTTTTT. It is translated as CASSPTTSPRTGELFF.

The rearrangement joins TRBV4-2 to TRBJ2-1, with 7 bases lining up with TRBD2. The CDR3 extends over 17 amino acids. J lost 4 bases, V lost 0 bases, and 9 bases had no gene match. CDR1 and CDR2 from the germline V gene are LGHNA and YNFKEQ. The CDR3 DNA follows: TGTGCCAGCAGCCAAGATGGTGGGACTACTAGATACAATGAGCAGTTCTTC. Protein product: CASSQDGGTTRYNEQFF.

Only one count was recorded for this clone. One end of the junction is discordant with germline, which a read error may explain. In DNA, the CDR3 is TGTGCCAGCAGCTTTGCCCTCGGGGGCCAGGGGGTTTTT. It translates to CASSFALGGQGVF. The chain has TRBV11-2 and TRBJ1-4; 7 bases line up with TRBD1. The CDR3 covers 13 residues. The V gene's germline CDR1 is SGHAT and CDR2 FQNNGV.

The chain combines TRBV4-1 with TRBJ2-2; 10 bases agree with TRBD2. The CDR3 runs to 17 residues. Germline CDR1 MGHRA, CDR2 YSYEKL. The ends lost 2 bases at V and 0 bases at J; junction bases unmatched: 3. The CDR3 spells CASSQPGLASNTGELFF. The CDR3 region has the DNA TGCGCCAGCAGCCAACCGGGACTAGCGTCGAACACCGGGGAGCTGTTTTTT.

This chain connects TRBV13 to TRBJ2-3; TRBD1 agrees at 9 bases. The CDR3 is 16 amino acids. CDR1 PRHDT and CDR2 FYEKMQ come from the germline V gene (reference sequence). After removal of 1 base from V and 4 bases from J, the junction contained 6 bases not matched to a gene. The CDR3 DNA sequence: TGTGCCAGCAGCTTAGAGACAGGGGGGGTCGCAGATACGCAGTATTTT. Its translation: CASSLETGGVADTQYF.

This clone was observed at least ten times. The rearrangement links TRBV28 to TRBJ1-6; D ambiguous. This CDR3 region has 14 residues. Trimming left V 6 bases short and J 9 bases short, with 15 bases between. Germline V gene sequence: CDR1 MDHEN, CDR2 SYDVKM. The CDR3 loop is CASSPLVGVSPLHF. CDR3 nucleotide sequence: TGTGCCAGCAGCCCGCTGGTAGGAGTTTCACCCCTCCACTTT.

V gene TRBV10-3 combines with J gene TRBJ1-6; 9 bases align to TRBD1. The trim removed 6 bases at V and 6 bases at J, leaving 12 bases unmatched. The CDR3 consists of 17 residues. Germline V gives CDR1 ENHRY, CDR2 SYGVKD. The chain's CDR3 is CAIRGETGGNVNSPLHF. CDR3 nucleotides: TGTGCCATCAGGGGAGAGACAGGGGGAAATGTTAATTCACCCCTCCACTTT.

DNA of the CDR3: TGTGCCAGCAGCGCTCAGGGGCGGGAGTACAATGAGCAGTTCTTC. It encodes CASSAQGREYNEQFF. V is TRBV7-3 and J is TRBJ2-1; TRBD2 is a possible D gene (7 bases). CDR3 length: 15 amino acids. Germline CDR1 and CDR2: SGHTA and FQGTGA. V was clipped by 5 bases and J by 4 bases, with 15 bases between them.